The rows below give T cell receptor beta chains drawn from one sample of a study of tumor and adjacent non-tumor tissue in lung cancer. In TCRdb, the multiplex PCR reads were re-called with MiXCR into one record per CDR3 protein. The repertoire includes about 75,000 distinct CDR3 sequences, 55% to 70% of them detected once, and about 27% sits in the top ten. What was sequenced was distant non-tumor lung tissue. The receptors here all came from a woman aged 50 to 60 with non-small cell lung cancer. The CDR3 runs from the conserved cysteine through the conserved F or W. D genes are given only for firm matches. Clone size is shown for a subset of rows, as once, few, many or a class of expanded clone.

abundance,j_gene,v_gene,d_gene,len,CDR3nt,CDR3aa
-,TRBJ2-7,TRBV11-2,-,15,TGTGCCATCAGCTTAGAATTAGGGAGCTCGTACGAGCAATACTTC,CAISLELGSSYEQYF
once,TRBJ2-7,TRBV12-3/TRBV12-4,-,13,TGTGTCAGCAGTCGGACAAGGGCGGACGAGCAGTACTTC,CVSSRTRADEQYF
-,TRBJ2-2,TRBV11-1,-,16,TGTGCCAGTAACCCATTAAAGATCGCGAACACCGGGGAGCTGTTTTTT,CASNPLKIANTGELFF
-,TRBJ2-3,TRBV11-3,TRBD1,14,TGTGCCAGCAGCTTGGACAGGCTGACAGCTACGCAGTGTTTT,CASSLDRLTATQCF
-,TRBJ2-1,TRBV6-5,-,13,TGTGCCAGCAGTTCCTTACAGTGTGCTGAGCAGTTCTTC,CASSSLQCAEQFF
-,TRBJ2-1,TRBV4-2,-,13,TGTGCCAGCAACCAAGATGTGGATGTCCAGGAGTTCTTC,CASNQDVDVQEFF
many,TRBJ2-5,TRBV29-1,-,12,TGCAGCGTTGGGTTGGGCGGGGAGACCCAGTACTTC,CSVGLGGETQYF
few,TRBJ2-1,TRBV11-2,TRBD1,14,TGTGCCAGCAGCTGGAGGACAGGGGGACATGAGCAGCTCTTT,CASSWRTGGHEQLF
-,TRBJ2-7,TRBV29-1,TRBD2,14,TGCAGTGTCGGGACTAGCTGTTACTCATACGAGCAGTACTTC,CSVGTSCYSYEQYF
-,TRBJ2-4,TRBV6-1,-,15,TGTGCCAACAGTGAAGGGTCTAGACAGATAAACATTCAGTATTTC,CANSEGSRQINIQYF
many,TRBJ2-1,TRBV12-3/TRBV12-4,-,11,TGTGCCAGCAGTTACTACAATGAGCAGTTCTTC,CASSYYNEQFF
many,TRBJ1-5,TRBV10-2,TRBD1,15,TGCGCCAGCAGCGCGAATACAGGGGCAGGGCAGCCCCAGCATTTT,CASSANTGAGQPQHF
-,TRBJ2-5,TRBV20-1,TRBD2,14,TGCAGTGGACTGGGACTAGTGCACCAAGAGACCCAATACTTC,CSGLGLVHQETQYF
-,TRBJ2-7,TRBV11-2,-,13,TGTGCTGGCAGCTTAAATAACATATACGAGCAGTACTTC,CAGSLNNIYEQYF
-,TRBJ1-6,TRBV4-3,TRBD1,16,TGCGCCAGGAGCCAACGACAGGGTCAATATAATTCACCCCTCCACTTT,CARSQRQGQYNSPLHF
-,TRBJ2-1,TRBV2,-,15,TGTGCCAGCAGTCGGACCCGGGACGAGCACAATGAGCAGTTCTTC,CASSRTRDEHNEQFF
-,TRBJ1-5,TRBV24-1,-,14,TGTGCCACCTCGGCCGGGACATTAACTCAGCCCCAGCATTTT,CATSAGTLTQPQHF
few,TRBJ2-1,TRBV12-3/TRBV12-4,TRBD2,16,TGTGCCAGCAGCCGAAATAGCGGGAGACGATTTAGTGAGCAGTTCTTC,CASSRNSGRRFSEQFF
-,TRBJ2-4,TRBV2,TRBD1,16,TGTGCCAGCAGTGAAGATGGGACAGCGCTATCGTACATTCAGTACTTC,CASSEDGTALSYIQYF
few,TRBJ2-7,TRBV18,-,16,TGTGCCAGCTCACCACCGGGACACACATTAACCTACGAGCAATACTTC,CASSPPGHTLTYEQYF
-,TRBJ2-7,TRBV11-2,-,16,TGTACCAGTAACTTAAATATCGCTCAGGGAACCTACGAGCAGTACTTC,CTSNLNIAQGTYEQYF
-,TRBJ2-7,TRBV20-1,TRBD2,15,TGCAGTGTTAGAGATCCCCGCCTAGCGGGGTACGGGCAGTACTTC,CSVRDPRLAGYGQYF
many,TRBJ2-1,TRBV20-1,TRBD2,14,TGCAGTGCTAGGGAACGAAGCGGGAACTTTCAGCAGTTCTTC,CSARERSGNFQQFF
once,TRBJ2-3,TRBV12-3/TRBV12-4,TRBD1,14,TGTGTCAGCACTCCGACAGGGTTCACAGATACGCGGTATTTT,CVSTPTGFTDTRYF
once,TRBJ2-3,TRBV29-1,-,13,TGTAGCGTTAGGGCGGCAGACAGAGGTACGCAGTATTTT,CSVRAADRGTQYF
-,TRBJ2-1,TRBV6-5,TRBD2,13,TGCCAGCAGTTACTGAGGGAGGGCCGCGAGCAGTTCTTC,CQQLLREGREQFF
-,TRBJ2-1,TRBV11-2,-,17,TGTGCCAGCAGTTTAGAGCTAGTGGGAGGCTCCTACAATGAGCAGTTCTTC,CASSLELVGGSYNEQFF
-,TRBJ2-5,TRBV28,TRBD1,17,TGTGCCAGCTGTACCCATTTCGGGGACAGGGTCGGTGAGACCCAGTACTTC,CASCTHFGDRVGETQYF
many,TRBJ2-7,TRBV6-1,-,13,TGTGCCAGCAGTGAAGACGCTCCCTACGAGCAGTACTTC,CASSEDAPYEQYF
-,TRBJ2-7,TRBV6-1,TRBD1,15,TGTGCCAGCAGTGAACGGACAGGGGGCATCTGCGAGCAGTACTTC,CASSERTGGICEQYF
-,TRBJ2-5,TRBV29-1,TRBD2,16,TGCAGCGTTACCGTCAATAGCGGGAGGGTTGTGGAGACCCAGTATTTC,CSVTVNSGRVVETQYF
-,TRBJ2-1,TRBV20-1,-,17,TGCAGAGCTACAGGACTAAACCACAACCCCGGCTACAATGAGCAGTTCTTC,CRATGLNHNPGYNEQFF
-,TRBJ2-7,TRBV11-2,-,15,TGTGCTAGCAGCTTATCTCCGAGTCCCTCCTGCGAACAGTACTTC,CASSLSPSPSCEQYF
-,TRBJ2-7,TRBV28,-,19,TGTGCCAGCAATTTGCCGCGGTCCCATCGCGGGACCTCCTGCTACGAGCAGTACTTC,CASNLPRSHRGTSCYEQYF
-,TRBJ2-2,TRBV12-3/TRBV12-4,TRBD2,14,TGTGCCAGTAGTTTGGGGACTAGCGCCGGGGAGCTGTTTTTT,CASSLGTSAGELFF
-,TRBJ2-1,TRBV7-2,-,14,TGTGCCAGCAGCTCAGTACAGGGATACAATGAGCAGTTCTTC,CASSSVQGYNEQFF
-,TRBJ2-6,TRBV4-2,-,16,TGTGTCAGCAGCCCCGTGACCCGCTATGGGGCCAACGTCCTGACTTTC,CVSSPVTRYGANVLTF
-,TRBJ1-4,TRBV12-3/TRBV12-4,-,17,TGTGCCAGCAGTATAGCGCCCAACAGAGAACTTAATGAAAAACTGTTTTTT,CASSIAPNRELNEKLFF
-,TRBJ2-7,TRBV6-1,TRBD1,14,TGTGCCAGTAACAGGGGGCTAGCCTCCTACGACCAGTACTTC,CASNRGLASYDQYF
-,TRBJ2-2,TRBV12-3/TRBV12-4,-,13,TGTGCCACCACGGGGGAACACACCGGGGAGCTATTTTTT,CATTGEHTGELFF
many,TRBJ1-2,TRBV6-5,-,16,TGTGCCAGCAGTCCCTTAGCGGGCAGCGCTAACTATGGCTACACCTTC,CASSPLAGSANYGYTF
-,TRBJ2-1,TRBV11-2,TRBD2,16,TGTGCCAACAATCGGATGATACTAGCGGGGGACAATGAGCAGTTCTTC,CANNRMILAGDNEQFF
-,TRBJ1-2,TRBV12-3/TRBV12-4,TRBD1,11,TGCGCCAGCAGTCCGGGGACAGCCTACGCCTTC,CASSPGTAYAF